A selection of T cell receptor beta chains follows, all from one sample in a study of T cells in Graves' hyperthyroidism and ophthalmopathy. One entry per CDR3 protein results from TCRdb running MiXCR on the multiplex PCR reads. The sample includes 250,000 to 300,000 distinct CDR3 sequences, roughly 19% of them seen just once. Specimen: blood. The receptors stem from a man over 45 with Graves' ophthalmopathy. The CDR3 runs from the conserved cysteine through the conserved F or W. The D gene is left open where the match is weak. Only part of the rows carry a size: once, few, many, or a class if the clone is expanded.

TRBV4-1	TRBJ2-3	.	.	CASRPRGGGTDTQYF	TGCGCCAGCAGACCAAGAGGAGGGGGGACAGATACGCAGTATTTT
TRBV20-1	TRBJ2-1	.	.	CSAEKAEGSYNEQFF	TGCAGTGCTGAAAAAGCGGAAGGGAGCTACAATGAGCAGTTCTTC
TRBV28	TRBJ1-2	TRBD1	many	CASRLVTGSNYGYTF	TGTGCCAGCCGTTTAGTGACAGGGTCAAACTATGGCTACACCTTC
TRBV4-1	TRBJ2-3	.	many	CASSLGRGRTDTQYF	TGCGCCAGCAGCCTCGGACGAGGGCGCACAGATACGCAGTATTTT
TRBV2	TRBJ2-2	TRBD2	few	CASSEASGGGTGELFF	TGTGCCAGCAGTGAAGCATCGGGGGGAGGGACCGGGGAGCTGTTTTTT
TRBV18	TRBJ2-1	TRBD1	.	CASSLTGGGLPPSEVVFYEQFF	TGTGCCAGCTCACTGACAGGGGGCGGTCTTCCGCCGTCCGAAGTTGTATTTTATGAGCAGTTCTTC
TRBV19	TRBJ1-5	.	few	CASSIPQPLNQPQHF	TGTGCCAGTAGTATCCCCCAGCCGCTAAATCAGCCCCAGCATTTT
TRBV5-1	TRBJ2-1	TRBD2	many	CASSYSGRSYTDEQFF	TGCGCCAGCAGCTACAGCGGGAGGAGCTACACCGATGAGCAGTTCTTC
TRBV11-3	TRBJ2-1	TRBD2	few	CASSSMNSGRAYNEQFF	TGTGCCAGCAGCTCCATGAATAGCGGGAGGGCCTACAATGAGCAGTTCTTC
TRBV18	TRBJ2-7	TRBD2	.	CASSPPDGTSGEDEQYF	TGTGCCAGCTCACCACCGGACGGGACTAGCGGGGAAGACGAGCAGTACTTC
TRBV6-1	TRBJ1-2	.	many	CASSDQGPRGYTF	TGTGCCAGCAGTGATCAGGGTCCGAGAGGCTACACCTTC
TRBV30	TRBJ1-1	.	many	CAWSVGTGKGAFF	TGTGCCTGGAGTGTAGGGACGGGAAAGGGAGCTTTCTTT
TRBV20-1	TRBJ2-7	.	many	CSAKVLIYEQYF	TGCAGTGCTAAAGTACTCATATACGAGCAGTACTTC
TRBV7-4	TRBJ2-1	TRBD2	once	CASSSQGLAGGRSSYNEQFF	TGTGCCAGCAGCTCCCAGGGACTAGCGGGAGGGCGGAGCTCCTACAATGAGCAGTTCTTC
TRBV6-1	TRBJ1-6	.	.	CASGVTPGQHNSPLHF	TGTGCCAGCGGGGTAACCCCGGGACAACATAATTCACCCCTCCACTTT
TRBV5-6	TRBJ1-2	TRBD1	.	CASSSGTGQYGYTF	TGTGCCAGCAGCTCAGGGACAGGGCAATACGGCTACACCTTC
TRBV5-6	TRBJ1-1	.	many	CASSRVGVNTEAFF	TGTGCCAGCAGCCGGGTGGGAGTGAACACTGAAGCTTTCTTT
TRBV25-1	TRBJ2-7	.	many	CASMVGWEQYF	TGTGCCAGCATGGTGGGGTGGGAGCAGTACTTC
TRBV19	TRBJ1-5	.	.	CASSIGWGAGNQPQHF	TGTGCCAGTAGTATCGGATGGGGGGCGGGCAATCAGCCCCAGCATTTT